The 2 T cell receptor beta chains given below trace back to one sample, sequenced in a study of cytomegalovirus exposure and HLA in healthy donors. Primers included in the PCR were 60 Vbeta and 13 Jbeta primers. Sequenced by immunoSEQ multiplex PCR; TCRdb stores in-frame clones only, minus some. The sample lists about 160,000 clones, 70% to 80% seen once, with 3.5% in the top ten. Input material: PBMCs. The receptor set was obtained from a human donor in good health.

The chain recombines TRBV6-1 with TRBJ1-2; 7 positions match TRBD1. The CDR3 consists of 13 residues. With 6 bases clipped from V and 2 bases from J, the junction kept 3 bases outside the gene matches. The germline gives CDR1 MNHNS, CDR2 SASEGT. The DNA of the CDR3 is TGTGCCAGCAGGACAGGGCCGAACTATGGCTACACCTTC. Translated, it gives CASRTGPNYGYTF.

The chain uses TRBV30 and TRBJ1-5; 7 bases align to TRBD1. With 0 bases clipped from V and 6 bases from J, the junction kept 8 bases outside the gene matches. Germline-derived CDR1 and CDR2 are GTSNPN and SVGIG (reference sequence). The CDR3 loop spans 15 amino acids. The CDR3 spells CAWSVREGGSQPQHF. The CDR3 nucleotides read TGTGCCTGGAGTGTACGGGAAGGGGGCAGTCAGCCCCAGCATTTT.